These T cell receptor beta chains were read from a single sample in a study of blood T cell repertoires in COVID-19. Sequencing used immunoSEQ multiplex PCR; TCRdb keeps in-frame clones, though not all of them. In the table there are about 140,000 clones, approximately 80% of which are singletons. Material for sequencing was peripheral blood. All receptors derive from a man between 65 and 85 years old who had recovered from COVID-19. CDR3s include the opening cysteine and the closing phenylalanine or tryptophan. Fields, in order: J gene, D gene, V gene, clone size, CDR3 protein, CDR3 DNA. A D gene is named only where the DNA matches it firmly. Rows may omit the clone size; those that give it use once, few, many or a size class.

TRBJ2-5 | NA | TRBV11-2 | once | CASRTWGGRQETQYF | TGTGCCAGCCGAACCTGGGGAGGCCGACAAGAGACCCAGTACTTC
TRBJ1-5 | NA | TRBV7-9 | NA | CASSYDSGNQPQHF | TGTGCCAGCAGCTACGACAGTGGCAATCAGCCCCAGCATTTT
TRBJ1-5 | TRBD1 | TRBV7-9 | NA | CASSPWTGGNNQPQHF | TGTGCCAGCAGCCCCTGGACAGGGGGTAACAATCAGCCCCAGCATTTT
TRBJ2-2 | TRBD1 | TRBV2 | once | CASRTGGDTGELFF | TGTGCCAGCAGGACAGGGGGAGACACCGGGGAGCTGTTTTTT
TRBJ1-4 | NA | TRBV11-2 | NA | CASSFSRAQGQATNEKLFF | TGTGCCAGCAGCTTCTCACGCGCGCAGGGCCAGGCAACTAATGAAAAACTGTTTTTT
TRBJ1-1 | NA | TRBV19 | NA | CASSISRNTEAFF | TGTGCCAGTAGTATCTCCCGGAACACTGAAGCTTTCTTT
TRBJ2-7 | TRBD1 | TRBV6-6 | NA | CASSSGQGIHEQYF | TGTGCCAGCAGTAGTGGACAGGGCATCCACGAGCAGTACTTC
TRBJ2-7 | TRBD2 | TRBV10-3 | NA | CAIRTSGGDEQYF | TGTGCCATCCGGACTAGCGGTGGGGACGAGCAGTACTTC
TRBJ2-7 | TRBD2 | TRBV9 | NA | CASSSGTSGRNDEQYF | TGTGCCAGCAGCTCAGGGACTAGCGGGAGGAACGACGAGCAGTACTTC
TRBJ2-7 | NA | TRBV2 | NA | CASSLEWRSYEQYF | TGTGCCAGCAGCCTCGAATGGCGGTCCTACGAGCAGTACTTC
TRBJ2-7 | NA | TRBV7-9 | few | CASSYIDEQYF | TGTGCCAGCAGCTACATTGACGAGCAGTACTTC
TRBJ2-5 | TRBD2 | TRBV9 | NA | CASSARPGLAGVETQYF | TGTGCCAGCAGCGCCCGTCCGGGACTAGCGGGAGTAGAGACCCAGTACTTC
TRBJ2-1 | TRBD2 | TRBV24-1 | NA | CATSDFGTSGSNEQFF | TGTGCCACCAGTGATTTTGGGACTAGCGGGAGTAATGAGCAGTTCTTC
TRBJ2-5 | TRBD2 | TRBV9 | NA | CASSGSGSETQYF | TGTGCCAGCAGCGGTAGCGGGAGTGAGACCCAGTACTTC
TRBJ1-3 | NA | TRBV5-1 | few | CASSLSGHGSTIYF | TGCGCCAGCAGCTTGTCCGGACACGGAAGCACCATATATTTT
TRBJ2-5 | TRBD2 | TRBV4-2 | NA | CASSRLAGGTETQYF | TGTGCCAGCAGCAGACTAGCGGGAGGTACGGAGACCCAGTACTTC
TRBJ1-5 | NA | TRBV6-5 | few | CATKTQGANQPQHF | TGTGCCACCAAAACCCAGGGTGCCAATCAGCCCCAGCATTTT
TRBJ2-5 | TRBD1 | TRBV2 | NA | CASRGTGGARETQYF | TGTGCCAGCAGGGGGACAGGGGGCGCGAGGGAGACCCAGTACTTC
TRBJ2-3 | NA | TRBV5-6 | NA | CASSFGVRGDTQYF | TGTGCCAGCAGCTTTGGGGTAAGGGGAGATACGCAGTATTTT
TRBJ2-3 | TRBD2 | TRBV27 | once | CASSRMTSGSSTDTQYF | TGTGCCAGCAGCCGGATGACTAGCGGGTCTAGCACAGATACGCAGTATTTT
TRBJ1-2 | NA | TRBV29-1 | few | CSVAGWAGVDYGYTF | TGCAGCGTTGCCGGATGGGCAGGCGTTGACTATGGCTACACCTTC
TRBJ2-5 | TRBD2 | TRBV2 | NA | CASSEVSGRQETQYF | TGTGCCAGCAGTGAAGTAAGCGGGAGACAAGAGACCCAGTACTTC
TRBJ2-5 | TRBD2 | TRBV19 | NA | CASSMKGLAGGQTLQETQYF | TGTGCCAGTAGTATGAAGGGCCTAGCGGGAGGACAGACCCTCCAAGAGACCCAGTACTTC
TRBJ2-2 | TRBD2 | TRBV4-2 | NA | CASSRTAGVGTGELFF | TGTGCCAGCAGCCGAACAGCGGGAGTCGGAACCGGGGAGCTGTTTTTT
TRBJ1-1 | NA | TRBV19 | NA | CASSIEGTDTEAFF | TGTGCCAGTAGTATAGAGGGCACTGACACTGAAGCTTTCTTT
TRBJ2-1 | NA | TRBV7-3 | NA | CASSLMSGSGEQFF | TGTGCCAGCAGCTTAATGTCTGGATCGGGGGAGCAGTTCTTC
TRBJ2-1 | TRBD2 | TRBV7-8 | NA | CASSWGSGNNNEQFF | TGTGCCAGCAGCTGGGGAAGCGGGAACAACAATGAGCAGTTCTTC
TRBJ2-7 | NA | TRBV5-6 | NA | CASSLDLDEQYF | TGTGCCAGCAGCTTGGATCTCGACGAGCAGTACTTC
TRBJ2-7 | NA | TRBV6-1 | NA | CASSDPDRFYEQYF | TGTGCCAGCAGTGATCCCGACAGGTTCTACGAGCAGTACTTC
TRBJ2-5 | NA | TRBV12-3/TRBV12-4 | NA | CASSFGGRETQYF | TGTGCCAGCAGTTTCGGGGGTCGCGAGACCCAGTACTTC
TRBJ2-7 | NA | TRBV2 | NA | CASRFTGSSYEQYF | TGTGCCAGCAGATTCACCGGGAGCTCCTACGAACAGTACTTC
TRBJ2-1 | NA | TRBV5-5 | NA | CASSLFGRQFF | TGTGCCAGCAGCTTGTTCGGGAGACAGTTCTTC
TRBJ1-5 | TRBD1 | TRBV27 | NA | CASSVGTGGNQPQHF | TGTGCCAGCAGCGTCGGGACAGGAGGCAATCAGCCCCAGCATTTT
TRBJ1-2 | TRBD1 | TRBV19 | once | CASQDRAWSYTF | TGTGCCAGTCAAGACAGGGCATGGAGCTACACCTTC
TRBJ2-1 | TRBD2 | TRBV25-1 | NA | CASSTFSGDEREQFF | TGTGCCAGCTCAACTTTTAGCGGGGACGAGAGAGAGCAGTTCTTC
TRBJ2-5 | NA | TRBV4-1 | NA | CASSPRGTQGQETQYF | TGCGCCAGCAGCCCTCGAGGTACGCAGGGTCAGGAGACCCAGTACTTC
TRBJ1-2 | NA | TRBV7-8 | NA | CASSPVTLSYGYTF | TGTGCCAGCAGCCCAGTGACACTCAGCTATGGCTACACCTTC
TRBJ1-1 | TRBD1 | TRBV9 | many | CASSASDRDEAFF | TGTGCCAGCAGCGCGAGCGACAGGGACGAAGCTTTCTTT
TRBJ1-4 | NA | TRBV19 | NA | CAASPHGRAGEKLFF | TGTGCCGCCTCGCCCCACGGGAGGGCCGGTGAAAAACTGTTTTTT
TRBJ2-7 | NA | TRBV29-1 | NA | CSVKKAGQPYEQYF | TGCAGCGTTAAGAAGGCGGGACAGCCCTACGAGCAGTACTTC
TRBJ1-3 | NA | TRBV30 | NA | CAWIKPGLRRNTIYF | TGTGCCTGGATAAAACCGGGACTGCGTCGGAACACCATATATTTT
TRBJ2-7 | TRBD2 | TRBV4-1 | once | CASSQTSLAGRGQYF | TGCGCCAGCAGCCAAACGTCACTAGCGGGAAGGGGGCAGTACTTC
TRBJ1-4 | TRBD1 | TRBV2 | NA | CASVPGTANEKLFF | TGTGCCAGCGTCCCCGGGACAGCTAATGAAAAACTGTTTTTT
TRBJ2-7 | NA | TRBV18 | NA | CASSPYRDTYEQYF | TGTGCCAGCTCACCCTACCGGGACACTTACGAGCAGTACTTC
TRBJ2-7 | TRBD1 | TRBV5-1 | NA | CASSQEGAREQYF | TGCGCCAGCAGCCAAGAGGGGGCTCGCGAGCAGTACTTC
TRBJ1-2 | TRBD1 | TRBV12-5 | NA | CASATQGITGAYGYTF | TGTGCTAGTGCCACCCAAGGGATTACAGGGGCCTATGGCTACACCTTC
TRBJ2-5 | NA | TRBV5-1 | NA | CASSLVSSQETQYF | TGCGCCAGCAGCTTGGTTAGTTCCCAAGAGACCCAGTACTTC
TRBJ2-7 | TRBD1 | TRBV6-6 | NA | CASSTRDRSTYEQYF | TGTGCCAGCAGTACGCGGGACAGGTCGACCTACGAGCAGTACTTC
TRBJ2-1 | TRBD2 | TRBV7-3 | NA | CASSLTSGTNEQFF | TGTGCCAGCAGCTTAACTAGCGGGACCAATGAGCAGTTCTTC
TRBJ2-7 | NA | TRBV27 | NA | CASGHPEAYEQYF | TGTGCCAGCGGACACCCGGAAGCCTACGAGCAGTACTTC
TRBJ2-7 | TRBD1 | TRBV5-1 | NA | CASSFPDRGYEQYF | TGCGCCAGCAGCTTTCCTGACAGGGGATACGAGCAGTACTTC
TRBJ1-1 | NA | TRBV12-3/TRBV12-4 | NA | CASSPRTTQRAFF | TGTGCCAGCAGTCCCCGGACAACTCAGCGAGCTTTCTTT
TRBJ1-3 | TRBD1 | TRBV6-5 | NA | CASRIGTGSGNTIYF | TGTGCCAGCAGGATCGGGACAGGGTCTGGAAACACCATATATTTT
TRBJ1-4 | NA | TRBV29-1 | NA | CSVVVQGGEKLFF | TGCAGCGTTGTGGTGCAGGGTGGTGAAAAACTGTTTTTT